This TCR beta chain was identified during a study of blood T cell repertoires in COVID-19. Study at large: Spain, Italy and the United States supplied samples that represented acute and convalescent COVID-19. Nucleic acid was either cDNA or gDNA, and it came from T cells, B-cell-depleted T cells, or PBMCs.

The CDR3 has 13 residues. Germline CDR1 and CDR2: ENHRY and SYGVKD. Trimming removed 0 bases at V and 7 bases at J, with 7 bases between. In the authors' workflow: Reference gene primer amplification gave nucleated cell count estimates. Generated by immunoSEQ multiplex PCR, the TCRdb table keeps only in-frame clones and is missing some. The DNA was the basis for D and trimming; V, J and clone size are from that table. This table has approximately 74,000 clones, 91% appearing once. The chain couples TRBV10-3 to TRBJ1-5, with D hard to call. The sample was peripheral blood. This TCR was recovered from a woman aged 60-75 years with active COVID-19. Written as DNA, the CDR3 is TGTGCCATCAGTGAGTCGCGGGAACAGCCCCAGCATTTT. Translating gives CAISESREQPQHF.